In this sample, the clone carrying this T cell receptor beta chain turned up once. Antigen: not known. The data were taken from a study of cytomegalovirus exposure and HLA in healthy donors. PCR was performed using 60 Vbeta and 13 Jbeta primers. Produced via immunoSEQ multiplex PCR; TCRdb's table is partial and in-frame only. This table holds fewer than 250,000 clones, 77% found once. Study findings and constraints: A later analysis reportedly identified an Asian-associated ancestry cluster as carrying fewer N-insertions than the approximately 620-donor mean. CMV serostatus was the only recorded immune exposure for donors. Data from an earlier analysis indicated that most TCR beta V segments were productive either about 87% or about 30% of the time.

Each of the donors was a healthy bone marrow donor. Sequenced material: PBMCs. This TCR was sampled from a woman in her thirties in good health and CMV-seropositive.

CDR3 in amino acids: CASSIRTGGGEKLFF. CDR3 DNA: TGCGCCAGCAGCATACGGACAGGCGGCGGAGAAAAACTGTTTTTT. The chain has TRBV5-1 and TRBJ1-4; 7 bases are shared with TRBD1. V trimming: 4 bases; J trimming: 8 bases; junction bases outside the gene matches: 11. CDR1 SGHRS and CDR2 YFSETQ come from the germline V gene. This CDR3 has 15 residues.